This entry lists 13 T cell receptor beta chains sequenced from one sample in a study of a mutant IDH1 vaccine in newly diagnosed glioma. Here immunoSEQ multiplex PCR was the method, and the copy in TCRdb shows in-frame clones only, minus some. The table lists approximately 81,000 clones, 75% to 85% of them singletons. Described time point: week 23, last vaccination. The content of each vaccine dose was 300 ug of mutant IDH1 20-mer peptide, and topical imiquimod accompanied it. Their target antigens are unknown. The sequencing here drew on PBMCs, taken from a glioma patient whose treatment included an IDH1 peptide vaccine. The receptors were sampled from a man aged 25 to 45 with glioma. Some clones in this sample may be carry-over from other donors' samples.

This chain joins TRBV28 and TRBJ1-2, with 7 positions matching TRBD1. This CDR3 is built from 18 residues. J lost 0 bases, V lost 8 bases, and 18 bases had no gene match. CDR1 MDHEN and CDR2 SYDVKM come from the germline V gene. DNA for the CDR3: TGTGCCAGCCGGAGGATTAGGGGGACAGAGTTTTCTAACTATGGCTACACCTTC. Protein product: CASRRIRGTEFSNYGYTF.

The chain carries TRBV5-1 and TRBJ2-7, with TRBD2 matching over 7 bases. Looked up from germline, CDR1 is SGHRS and CDR2 is YFSETQ. This CDR3 comprises 14 residues. The ends lost 2 bases at V and 0 bases at J; junction bases unmatched: 2. The CDR3 DNA follows: TGCGCCAGCAGCTTCCGCGGGGGCTCCTACGAGCAGTACTTC. Protein: CASSFRGGSYEQYF.

This clone was seen only a few times. The J gene is TRBJ2-5, the V gene TRBV20-1; D call uncertain. CDR1 is DFQATT, CDR2 SNEGSKA, per germline (reference sequence). This CDR3 comprises 11 residues. The V and J ends lost 3 bases and 2 bases respectively, with 4 bases between them. The DNA for the CDR3 is TGCAGTGCTAGCTCACAAGAGACCCAGTACTTC. Translated, it gives CSASSQETQYF.

This rearrangement joins TRBV5-1 to TRBJ1-1; the D gene is possibly TRBD1 (6 bases). The CDR3 has 17 amino acids. V was clipped by 6 bases and J by 2 bases, with 23 bases between them. Germline CDR1 and CDR2: SGHRS and YFSETQ. This CDR3 is CASIQGPRTDINTEAFF. CDR3 sequence (DNA): TGCGCCAGCATACAAGGGCCCAGGACAGATATCAACACTGAAGCTTTCTTT.

The V gene is TRBV9, the J gene TRBJ1-2; D might be TRBD1 (6 bases). V dropped 3 bases and J dropped 6 bases, with 15 bases sitting between them. This CDR3 is 14 amino acids long. Germline V gives CDR1 SGDLS, CDR2 YYNGEE. CDR3 DNA sequence: TGTGCCAGCAGCGCGATAGGAGGGGGTAATGGCTACACCTTC. This translates into CASSAIGGGNGYTF.

This clone was picked up a small number of times. V and J are TRBV30 and TRBJ1-2; 7 bases line up with TRBD1. This CDR3 spans 17 amino acids. Germline trimming cut 3 bases from V and 4 bases from J; bases unmatched to any gene: 17. CDR1 and CDR2 from the germline V gene are GTSNPN and SVGIG (reference sequence). DNA for the CDR3: TGTGCCTGGAGCAAGGGACAGTTTATTTCCACTGGCTATGGCTACACCTTC. It codes for CAWSKGQFISTGYGYTF.

This clone was picked up a small number of times. This chain connects TRBV30 to TRBJ2-2, with 10 bases identical to TRBD1. This CDR3 is built from 14 residues. CDR1 and CDR2 from the germline V gene are GTSNPN and SVGIG (reference sequence). Trimming at V came to 6 bases and at J to 4 bases, leaving 5 bases not matched to a gene. The CDR3 coding sequence is TGTGCCTGCCTGGGACAGGGGACCACCGGGGAGCTGTTTTTT. This gives the protein CACLGQGTTGELFF.

The chain links TRBV7-3 to TRBJ2-5; 9 bases fit TRBD2. V lost 5 bases and J lost 4; bases outside the gene matches: 2. The CDR3 has 13 residues. The germline CDR1 and CDR2 sequences are SGHTA and FQGTGA. The CDR3 reads CASSGSGRETQYF. The CDR3 DNA is TGTGCCAGCAGCGGTAGCGGGAGAGAGACCCAGTACTTC.

V and J are TRBV9 and TRBJ2-7; possibly TRBD1 or TRBD2 for D (6 bases each). The CDR3 is made up of 14 amino acids. CDR1 and CDR2 (germline): SGDLS, YYNGEE. The V end lost 4 bases, the J end lost 2 bases, and 13 bases lay between the germline ends. CDR3 DNA: TGTGCCAGCAGCATAGGGGGGACCCCCTACGAGCAGTACTTC. It specifies CASSIGGTPYEQYF.

V and J are TRBV6-1 and TRBJ1-1, with TRBD1 as a possible D gene (5 bases). There are 15 residues in the CDR3. Trimming stripped 10 bases from V and 7 bases from J, with 25 bases between. CDR1 and CDR2 (germline): MNHNS, SASEGT. The CDR3 spells CATRDVGDWEFEAFF. CDR3 sequence (DNA): TGTGCCACCCGAGACGTGGGGGATTGGGAGTTTGAAGCTTTCTTT.

This chain uses TRBV6-1 with TRBJ1-2, with D unclear. Germline lookup yields CDR1 MNHNS and CDR2 SASEGT. This CDR3 has 11 amino acids. Trimming stripped 7 bases from V and 6 bases from J, with 9 bases between. CDR3 sequence reads: CASKYGDGYTF. The CDR3 DNA sequence: TGTGCCAGCAAGTATGGTGATGGCTACACCTTC.

The V and J genes are TRBV5-1 and TRBJ1-6, with D uncertain. CDR1 SGHRS and CDR2 YFSETQ come from the germline V gene. The length of the CDR3 is 14 residues. Trimming stripped 4 bases from V and 4 bases from J, with 9 bases between. The CDR3 DNA follows: TGCGCCAGCAGCCTCGGGTCATATAATTCACCCCTCCACTTT. The encoded protein is CASSLGSYNSPLHF.

This rearrangement joins TRBV4-2 to TRBJ2-7; 10 bases map to TRBD2. The CDR3 runs to 17 residues. In germline, CDR1 is LGHNA, CDR2 YNFKEQ. V lost 3 bases, J lost 1 base, and 9 bases stayed unmatched. The CDR3 loop is CASSHPESGRASYEQYF. CDR3 coding DNA: TGTGCCAGCAGCCACCCCGAAAGCGGGAGGGCGTCCTACGAGCAGTACTTC.